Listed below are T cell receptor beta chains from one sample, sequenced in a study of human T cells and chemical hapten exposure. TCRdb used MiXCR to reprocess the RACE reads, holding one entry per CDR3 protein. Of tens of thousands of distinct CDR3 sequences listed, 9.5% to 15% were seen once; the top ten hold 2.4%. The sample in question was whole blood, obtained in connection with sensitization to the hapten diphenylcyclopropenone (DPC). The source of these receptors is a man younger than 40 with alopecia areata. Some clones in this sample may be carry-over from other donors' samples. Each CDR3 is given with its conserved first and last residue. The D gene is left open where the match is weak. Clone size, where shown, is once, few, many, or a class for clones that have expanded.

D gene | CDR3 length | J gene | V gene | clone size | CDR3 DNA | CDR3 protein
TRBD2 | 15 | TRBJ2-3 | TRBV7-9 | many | TGTGCCAGCAGCTTAACTAGCGGGGTACCAGATACGCAGTATTTT | CASSLTSGVPDTQYF
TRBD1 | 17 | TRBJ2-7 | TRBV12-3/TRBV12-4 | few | TGTGCCAGCAGAGCCTCCGGGACAGGGGGCTCTACCTACGAGCAGTACTTC | CASRASGTGGSTYEQYF
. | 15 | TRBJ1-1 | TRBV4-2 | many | TGTGCCAGCAGCCTAGAAGGGGGTGTGAACACTGAAGCTTTCTTT | CASSLEGGVNTEAFF
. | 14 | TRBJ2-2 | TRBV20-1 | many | TGCAGTGCTAGAGATGGGAGAGGCGACGGGGAGCTGTTTTTT | CSARDGRGDGELFF
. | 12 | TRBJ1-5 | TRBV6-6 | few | TGTGCCAGCAGTGCTGGCTACCCGCCCCAGCATTTT | CASSAGYPPQHF
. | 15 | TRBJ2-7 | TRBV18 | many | TGTGCCAGCTCCGGCGGCGTGAGTGATTCCTACGAGCAGTACTTC | CASSGGVSDSYEQYF
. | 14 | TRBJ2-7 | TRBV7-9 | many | TGTGCCAGCAGCTTAGCGGGGAGGCAGTACGAGCAGTACTTC | CASSLAGRQYEQYF
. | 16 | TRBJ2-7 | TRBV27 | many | TGTGCCAGCAGTTTATCGCCACCGCTAACTATCTACGAGCAGTACTTC | CASSLSPPLTIYEQYF
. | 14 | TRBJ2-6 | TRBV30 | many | TGTGCCTCTATTATTGGTAGGGGGGCCAACGTCCTGACTTTC | CASIIGRGANVLTF
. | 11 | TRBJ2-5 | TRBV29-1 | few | TGCAGCCGGCAGGGGTTTCAGACCCAGTACTTC | CSRQGFQTQYF
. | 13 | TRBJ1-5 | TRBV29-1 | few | TGCAGCGTTGTGGAAAATAGCAATCAGCCCCAGCATTTT | CSVVENSNQPQHF
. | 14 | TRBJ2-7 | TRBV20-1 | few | TGCAGTGCTAGAGATCTGAGAAGCTCCTACGAGCAGTACTTC | CSARDLRSSYEQYF
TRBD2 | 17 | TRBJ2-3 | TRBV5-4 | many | TGTGCCAGCAGCTCTTGGGCTAGCGGGGATAGCACAGATACGCAGTATTTT | CASSSWASGDSTDTQYF
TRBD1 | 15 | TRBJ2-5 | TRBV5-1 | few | TGCGCCAGCAGCTTCGGGACAGGGGGCCCAGAGACCCAGTACTTC | CASSFGTGGPETQYF
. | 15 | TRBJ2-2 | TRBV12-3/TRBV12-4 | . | TGTGCCACCCAGACCAGGACGGCTAACACCGGGGAGCTGTTTTTT | CATQTRTANTGELFF
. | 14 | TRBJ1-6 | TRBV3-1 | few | TGTGCCAGCAGCCAAGATCATGGGAATTCACCCCTCCACTTT | CASSQDHGNSPLHF
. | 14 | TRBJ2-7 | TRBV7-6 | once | TGTGCCAGCAGCTTAGATCTTGTTGGGGTAGAGCAGTACTTC | CASSLDLVGVEQYF
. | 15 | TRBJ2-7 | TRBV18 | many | TGTGCCAGCTCACCACCGGGCCTCGCCCCCTACGAGCAGTACTTC | CASSPPGLAPYEQYF
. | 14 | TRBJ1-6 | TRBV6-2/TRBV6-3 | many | TGTGCCACACTCCAGGGGAGGCTTAATTCACCCCTCCACTTT | CATLQGRLNSPLHF
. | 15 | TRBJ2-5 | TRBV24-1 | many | TGTGCCACCAGTGATCCGAACGGAGGACTGGAGACCCAGTACTTC | CATSDPNGGLETQYF
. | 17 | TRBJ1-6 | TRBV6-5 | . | TGTGCCAGCAGTTACCTATTCTCCAGGCGGGGAAATTCACCCCTCCACTTT | CASSYLFSRRGNSPLHF
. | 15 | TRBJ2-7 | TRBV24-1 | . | TGTGCCACCAGTGAGGGGCAGGCGCGCTCCTACGAGCAGTACTTC | CATSEGQARSYEQYF
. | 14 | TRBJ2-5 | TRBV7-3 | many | TGTGCCAGCAGCTCGGGGACATTCCAAGAGACCCAGTACTTC | CASSSGTFQETQYF
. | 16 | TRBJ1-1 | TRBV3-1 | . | TGTGCCAGCAGCCAAGACCGGGCCCCTGGGGGTACTGAAGCTTTCTTT | CASSQDRAPGGTEAFF
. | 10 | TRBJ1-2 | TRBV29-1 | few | TGCAGCGTTGGACAGAGTGGCTACACCTTC | CSVGQSGYTF
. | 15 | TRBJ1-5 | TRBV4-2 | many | TGTGCCAGCAGCCAAGATAACGGTAATAATCAGCCCCAGCATTTT | CASSQDNGNNQPQHF
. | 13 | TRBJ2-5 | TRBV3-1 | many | TGTGCCAGCAGCCAATTAAGAGGAGAGACCCAGTACTTC | CASSQLRGETQYF
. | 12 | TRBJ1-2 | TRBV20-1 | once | TGCAGTGCTAGAGCACAGTTAGGAGGCTACACCTTC | CSARAQLGGYTF
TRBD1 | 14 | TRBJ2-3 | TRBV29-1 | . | TGCAGCGTTGCGGGGGACAGGGGTTCAGATACGCAGTATTTT | CSVAGDRGSDTQYF
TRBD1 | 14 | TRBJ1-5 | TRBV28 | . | TGTGCCAGCAGTTTCAGGGGGCTGGCTCAGCCCCAGCATTTT | CASSFRGLAQPQHF
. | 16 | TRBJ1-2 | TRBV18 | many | TGTGCCAGCTCCGCTAGGGGACCCTCCTCGAGCTATGGCTACACCTTC | CASSARGPSSSYGYTF
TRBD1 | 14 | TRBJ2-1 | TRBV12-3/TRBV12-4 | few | TGTGCCAGCAGCCACGGGGACAGATACAATGAGCAGTTCTTC | CASSHGDRYNEQFF
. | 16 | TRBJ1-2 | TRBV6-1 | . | TGTGCCAGCACCCCTTCGCGGGGGGGACCGGTCTATGGCTACACCTTC | CASTPSRGGPVYGYTF
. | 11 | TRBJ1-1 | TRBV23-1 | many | TGCGCCAGCACCTGTCGCACTGAAGCTTTCTTT | CASTCRTEAFF
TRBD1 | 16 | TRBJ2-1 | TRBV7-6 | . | TGTGCCAGCAGCAACGGACAGGTGGAGGTTTTGAGTGAGCAGTTCTTC | CASSNGQVEVLSEQFF
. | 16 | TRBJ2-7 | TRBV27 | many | TGTGCCAGCAGTCAACCGGGCCACAAACCTTCCTACGAGCAGTACTTC | CASSQPGHKPSYEQYF
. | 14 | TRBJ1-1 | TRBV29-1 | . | TGCAGCGTTGTTGGGGGAGCCTTGAACACTGAAGCTTTCTTT | CSVVGGALNTEAFF
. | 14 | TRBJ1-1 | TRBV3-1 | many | TGTGCCAGTGAACACGGGGGATCGAACACTGAAGCTTTCTTT | CASEHGGSNTEAFF
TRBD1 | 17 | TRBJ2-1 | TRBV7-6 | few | TGTGCCAGCAGCTTCGGGACAGGGCTATACTCCTACAATGAGCAGTTCTTC | CASSFGTGLYSYNEQFF
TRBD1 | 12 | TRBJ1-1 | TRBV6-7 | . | TGTGCCAGCACCACCCAGGGGGCTGAAGCTTTCTTT | CASTTQGAEAFF
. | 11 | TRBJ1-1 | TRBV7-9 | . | TGTGCCAGCAGCCGGACCTTTGGGGCTTTCTTT | CASSRTFGAFF
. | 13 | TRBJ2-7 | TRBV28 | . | TGTGCCAGCAGTTTTGATCCCGAGCGCGAGCAGTACTTC | CASSFDPEREQYF
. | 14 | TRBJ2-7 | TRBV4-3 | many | TGCGCCAGCAGCCAAGATGGTCCAGGGGACGAGCAGTACTTC | CASSQDGPGDEQYF
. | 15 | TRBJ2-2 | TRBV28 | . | TGTGCCAGCAGAGGGGTGACAGGGAACACCGGGGAGCTGTTTTTT | CASRGVTGNTGELFF
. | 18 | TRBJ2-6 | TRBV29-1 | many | TGCAGCGTTGAAGAGAGGACTCCCGCTAGCTCTGGGGCCAACGTCCTGACTTTC | CSVEERTPASSGANVLTF
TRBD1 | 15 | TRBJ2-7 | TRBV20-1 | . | TGCAGTGCTAGAGATCTGGACAGGGTTTCTGAAGAGCAGTACTTC | CSARDLDRVSEEQYF
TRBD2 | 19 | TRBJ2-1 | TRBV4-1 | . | TGCGCCAGCAGCCAAGATCCCTTCGGGGGGGCCCTCCCCTACAATGAGCAGTTCTTC | CASSQDPFGGALPYNEQFF
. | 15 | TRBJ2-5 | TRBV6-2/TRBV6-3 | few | TGTGCCAGCGGGGAGACAGGGAGGGGCCCAGAGACCCAGTACTTC | CASGETGRGPETQYF
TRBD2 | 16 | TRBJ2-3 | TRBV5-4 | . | TGTGCCAGCAGCTCCCCACTAGCGGGGGGGCCAGATACGCAGTATTTT | CASSSPLAGGPDTQYF
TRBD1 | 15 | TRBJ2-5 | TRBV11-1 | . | TGTGCCAGCAGTCGCACAGGGGGCGAGGTCGAGACCCAGTACTTC | CASSRTGGEVETQYF
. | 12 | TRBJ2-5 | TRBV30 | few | TGTGCCTCACGGGGACGGAGGGAGACCCAGTACTTC | CASRGRRETQYF
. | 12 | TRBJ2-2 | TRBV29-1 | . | TGCAGCGTTGAAGTTAACGGCGGGGAGCTGTTTTTT | CSVEVNGGELFF
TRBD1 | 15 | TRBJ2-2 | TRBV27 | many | TGTGCCAGCAGTTTGGACAGGGATAACACCGGGGAGCTGTTTTTT | CASSLDRDNTGELFF
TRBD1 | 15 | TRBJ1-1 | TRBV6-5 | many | TGTGCCAGCAGTTACGGGGACAGGGAGAACACTGAAGCTTTCTTT | CASSYGDRENTEAFF
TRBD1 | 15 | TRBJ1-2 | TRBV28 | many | TGTGCCAGCATAACCTCCAGCACAGGGGGATCTGGCTACACCTTC | CASITSSTGGSGYTF
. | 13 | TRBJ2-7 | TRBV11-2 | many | TGTGCCAGCAGCTTAAAACTTAACTACGAGCAGTACTTC | CASSLKLNYEQYF
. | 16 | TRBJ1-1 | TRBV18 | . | TGTGCCAGCTCACCACCCGGGCAGGGCCCGAACACTGAAGCTTTCTTT | CASSPPGQGPNTEAFF
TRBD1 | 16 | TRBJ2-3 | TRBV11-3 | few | TGTGCCAGCAGCTTAAAGCAAGGACAGGGGTTTGATACGCAGTATTTT | CASSLKQGQGFDTQYF
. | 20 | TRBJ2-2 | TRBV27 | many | TGTGCCAGCAGTTACACACCGGACAGAACAACTTTCTCGAACACCGGGGAGCTGTTTTTT | CASSYTPDRTTFSNTGELFF